This T cell receptor beta chain comes out of a study of OX40 agonist ivuxolimab in advanced cancers. Study in general: A mean age of 60 years, range about 20 to 79, was recorded, and 80% to 90% were male.

Any history of autoimmune disease or systemic immunosuppression disqualified patients. The length of the CDR3 is 13 residues. Trimming pared 1 base from V and 6 bases from J, leaving 10 bases between. CDR1 is SEHNR, CDR2 FQNEAQ, per germline (reference sequence). Points on this clone: Its antigen is unidentified.

Study-wide points: Some nonresponders also had low normalized T-cell clonal expansion. Clonal expansion among partial responders at 0.1-3.0 mg/kg ranked near the lowest.

Data came from immunoSEQ multiplex PCR; TCRdb stores just in-frame clones and leaves some out. The profile covers 40,000 to 50,000 clones, with approximately 89% appearing a single time and 10% to 15% taken by the ten largest. The source material was CD4+ or CD8+ T cells sorted from blood, sampled in a trial of the OX40 agonist ivuxolimab. This receptor was taken from an adult with an advanced solid tumor such as melanoma, head and neck, liver or kidney cancer. This sequence joins TRBV7-9 and TRBJ2-7; unclear D gene. The CDR3 sequence: CASSLEGPPEQYF. The CDR3 DNA reads as TGTGCCAGCAGCTTAGAGGGCCCGCCCGAGCAGTACTTC.